This entry is about one T cell receptor beta chain. The antigen is not known. These donors were members of the roughly 120-subject validation cohort, a group separate from the approximately 640-subject first cohort. Profiling relied on immunoSEQ multiplex PCR, and the TCRdb table lists in-frame clones only, not all of them. The sample consists of some 120,000 clones, 85% to 95% of them appearing once. V lost 6 bases to trimming and J lost 3 bases, with 17 bases between them. The V gene's germline CDR1 is KGHSH and CDR2 LQKENI. CDR3 length equals 15 residues. This sample was included in a study of cytomegalovirus exposure and HLA in healthy donors. Study overall: The 120 validation repertoires were produced on the same platform as the 670 or so repertoires of the first cohort. This was reported in a later analysis.

Study outcomes and limitations: Across donors, most TCRs were seen rarely, yet some public ones were widespread. There were a few CMV-associated chains whose specificity for CMV antigens was confirmed in vitro.

The sample consisted of PBMCs. V is TRBV18 and J is TRBJ1-1; D is possibly TRBD1 (6 bases). The source of this sequence is a woman aged 18-30 years in good health and CMV-seronegative. This CDR3 reads CASSRHTGSDTEAFF. The CDR3 DNA reads TGTGCCAGCTCGCGCCACACAGGGTCGGACACTGAAGCTTTCTTT.